This is a list of T cell receptor beta chains from one sample in a study of CD8 T cells in Susac syndrome. TCRdb re-called the immunoSEQ multiplex PCR reads through MiXCR, storing one row per CDR3 protein. This table holds 250,000 to 350,000 distinct CDR3 sequences, roughly 94% found once. Sequencing was carried out using CD4+ T cells from PBMCs. All receptors derive from a human donor with multiple sclerosis. Both conserved end residues are part of each CDR3. D genes are given only for firm matches. Part of the rows lack a size; the others show once, few, many or a class for expanded clones.

d_gene: TRBD1
abundance: NA
v_gene: TRBV3-1
j_gene: TRBJ2-1
CDR3nt: TGTGCCAGCAGCCAGGGACAGGGTGTCAATGAGCAGTTCTTC
CDR3aa: CASSQGQGVNEQFF

d_gene: NA
abundance: NA
v_gene: TRBV11-2
j_gene: TRBJ1-2
CDR3nt: TGTGCCAGCAGCTTAGTTCGGGGGATCAATGGCTACACCTTC
CDR3aa: CASSLVRGINGYTF

d_gene: NA
abundance: once
v_gene: TRBV12-3/TRBV12-4
j_gene: TRBJ2-2
CDR3nt: TGTGCCAGCAGCTCCGTGGGCCGGGCCGGGGAGCTGTTTTTT
CDR3aa: CASSSVGRAGELFF

d_gene: TRBD2
abundance: once
v_gene: TRBV20-1
j_gene: TRBJ2-3
CDR3nt: TGCAGTGCTCCCCAACCGGGACTAGCGGGAGAGAGGAATACGCAGTATTTT
CDR3aa: CSAPQPGLAGERNTQYF

d_gene: TRBD2
abundance: NA
v_gene: TRBV19
j_gene: TRBJ2-5
CDR3nt: TGTGCCAGTAGTATAGCGGGGGGATGGCGGGAGACCCAGTACTTC
CDR3aa: CASSIAGGWRETQYF

d_gene: NA
abundance: NA
v_gene: TRBV29-1
j_gene: TRBJ1-2
CDR3nt: TGCAGCCCCGGGGGGTCTAACTATGGCTACACCTTC
CDR3aa: CSPGGSNYGYTF

d_gene: NA
abundance: NA
v_gene: TRBV20-1
j_gene: TRBJ2-3
CDR3nt: TGCAGTGCTAGACGGGCGGGGATCACAGATACGCAGTATTTT
CDR3aa: CSARRAGITDTQYF

d_gene: TRBD1
abundance: NA
v_gene: TRBV6-1
j_gene: TRBJ2-7
CDR3nt: TGTGCCAGCTCAATTCGGGACAGGGCCTACGAGCAGTACTTC
CDR3aa: CASSIRDRAYEQYF

d_gene: TRBD2
abundance: NA
v_gene: TRBV5-1
j_gene: TRBJ2-5
CDR3nt: TGCGCCAGCAGCTTGAACCCTAAGCGGGGGGGAGAGACCCAGTACTTC
CDR3aa: CASSLNPKRGGETQYF

d_gene: NA
abundance: NA
v_gene: TRBV29-1
j_gene: TRBJ2-3
CDR3nt: TGCAGCGCGTCCCCCGGGACCGTGGGTTTTCGGGCAGATACGCAGTATTTT
CDR3aa: CSASPGTVGFRADTQYF